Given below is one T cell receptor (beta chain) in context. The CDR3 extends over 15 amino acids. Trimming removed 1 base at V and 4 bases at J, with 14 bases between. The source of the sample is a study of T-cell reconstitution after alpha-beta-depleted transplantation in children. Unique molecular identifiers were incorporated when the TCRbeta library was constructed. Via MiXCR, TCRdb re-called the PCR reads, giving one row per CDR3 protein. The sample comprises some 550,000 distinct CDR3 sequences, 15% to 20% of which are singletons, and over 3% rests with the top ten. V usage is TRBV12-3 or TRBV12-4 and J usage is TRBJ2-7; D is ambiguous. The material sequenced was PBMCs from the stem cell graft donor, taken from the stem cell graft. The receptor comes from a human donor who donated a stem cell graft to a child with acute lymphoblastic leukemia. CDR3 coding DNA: TGTGCCAGCAGTTTAGATCAATCCCGGATTTACGAGCAGTACTTC. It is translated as CASSLDQSRIYEQYF.